What follows are 5 T cell receptor beta chains derived from one specimen sequenced in a study of blood T cell repertoires in COVID-19. The repertoire was sequenced with immunoSEQ multiplex PCR; TCRdb's copy has only in-frame clones and lacks some. The sample records over 200,000 clones, around 90% being singletons. The sequencing sample was made of peripheral blood. The receptors originated from a man in his 60s with COVID-19, enrolled during active disease.

The rearrangement joins TRBV7-9 to TRBJ1-4; a possible D gene is TRBD1 (5 bases). Germline lookup yields CDR1 SEHNR and CDR2 FQNEAQ (reference sequence). Trimming cost V 3 bases and J 7 bases, with 15 bases left between them. There are 15 residues in the CDR3. The CDR3 loop is CASSLLGGKGEKLFF. In DNA, the CDR3 is TGTGCCAGCAGCTTGTTGGGGGGGAAAGGTGAAAAACTGTTTTTT.

The V gene is TRBV11-2, the J gene TRBJ1-5; no clear D. CDR1 SGHAT and CDR2 FQNNGV come from the germline V gene. This CDR3 has 15 amino acids. The V gene lost 5 bases and the J gene lost 2 bases, with 13 bases spanning the gap. CDR3: CASSPGSSGNQPQHF. The DNA of the CDR3 is TGTGCCAGCAGCCCCGGGTCATCAGGCAATCAGCCCCAGCATTTT. Using reference TRBV11-2 and TRBJ1-5 for the parts outside the CDR3, the full variable domain is EAGVAQSPRYKIIEKRQSVAFWCNPISGHATLYWYQQILGQGPKLLIQFQNNGVVDDSQLPKDRFSAERLKGVDSTLKIQPAKLEDSAVYLCASSPGSSGNQPQHFGDGTRLSIL.

Points on this clone: The junction does not match germline at one end; this may be a read error. This chain joins TRBV28 and TRBJ1-2, with a weak D call TRBD1 (6 bases). This CDR3 has 14 amino acids. CDR1 and CDR2 from the germline V gene are MDHEN and SYDVKM. CDR3 in amino acids: CASSLTVGQPIQLF. CDR3 sequence (DNA): TGTGCCAGCAGTTTAACCGTTGGACAGCCCATTCAGCTCTTC.

The chain couples TRBV6-6 to TRBJ1-5; the D gene is possibly TRBD1 (5 bases). CDR1 and CDR2 (germline): MNHNY, SVGAGI (reference sequence). This CDR3 spans 13 amino acids. Trimming removed 10 bases at V and 1 base at J, with 11 bases between. CDR3 sequence (DNA): TGTGCCACCGAACGGGGGAGCAATCAGCCCCAGCATTTT. Translation: CATERGSNQPQHF.

In the case of this clone: The junction departs from germline at one end; a sequencing error may be responsible. J is TRBJ2-2 and V is TRBV7-7; D is unclear. The CDR3 runs to 15 residues. From germline, CDR1 is SSHAT and CDR2 FNYEAQ (reference sequence). The CDR3 region is CASSLEFRVSGELFF. DNA of the CDR3: TGTGCTAGCAGCTTAGAATTTCGGGTGTCCGGGGAGCTGTTTTTT.